This is a list of T cell receptor beta chains from one sample in a study of T cells in localized non-small cell lung cancer. Assay used: immunoSEQ multiplex PCR; TCRdb lists only in-frame clones, some missing. The sample gives some 15,000 clones, around 90% of which show up once; less than 1.5% is in the top ten. This material consisted of peripheral blood mononuclear cells, taken before any cancer treatment. The receptor source for this set is a woman aged 35 to 69 with stage III lung adenocarcinoma. Both conserved end residues are part of each CDR3. The D gene is left open where the match is weak. Clone size is stated in some rows and not others, as once, few, many or a class when expanded.

D	size	J	V	CDR3	DNA
.	.	TRBJ1-1	TRBV19	CASSIWAKNTEAFF	TGTGCCAGTAGTATATGGGCAAAGAACACTGAAGCTTTCTTT
.	few	TRBJ1-5	TRBV19	CASSGRDYSPQHF	TGTGCCAGTAGTGGCAGGGACTATTCGCCCCAGCATTTT
.	.	TRBJ1-2	TRBV5-5	CASSLGTVGRVPPTGYGYTF	TGTGCCAGCAGCTTGGGTACCGTGGGCAGGGTTCCGCCCACGGGTTATGGCTACACCTTC
.	.	TRBJ2-3	TRBV12-5	CASGLTRDGKSGTDTQYF	TGTGCTAGTGGTTTGACCCGGGACGGCAAGAGCGGCACAGATACGCAGTATTTT
.	.	TRBJ2-1	TRBV11-3	CASLTRGKRDEQFF	TGTGCCAGCCTGACCCGGGGCAAGAGGGATGAGCAGTTCTTC
TRBD2	.	TRBJ2-3	TRBV4-1	CASSRVTSGVDTDTQYF	TGCGCCAGCAGCCGAGTGACTAGCGGGGTCGACACAGATACGCAGTATTTT
.	.	TRBJ2-2	TRBV19	CASSITGRGELFF	TGTGCCAGTAGTATCACAGGGAGGGGGGAGCTGTTTTTT
.	.	TRBJ2-7	TRBV7-2	CASSRKRSGVGEQYF	TGTGCCAGCAGCCGGAAGAGATCGGGGGTAGGCGAGCAGTACTTC
.	.	TRBJ2-6	TRBV27	CASRRQALRGANVLTF	TGTGCCAGCAGACGACAGGCCTTACGGGGGGCCAACGTCCTGACTTTC
.	.	TRBJ1-1	TRBV19	CASRPGAYTEAFF	TGTGCCAGTAGACCAGGGGCTTATACTGAAGCTTTCTTT
.	.	TRBJ2-3	TRBV20-1	CSATTDTQYF	TGCAGTGCTACAACAGATACGCAGTATTTT
TRBD1	.	TRBJ1-4	TRBV25-1	CASRGQGNEKLFF	TGTGCCAGCCGGGGACAGGGGAATGAAAAACTGTTTTTT
.	.	TRBJ1-1	TRBV15	CATSRLVLNTEAFF	TGTGCCACCAGCAGGCTGGTTTTGAACACTGAAGCTTTCTTT
.	once	TRBJ2-3	TRBV10-2	CASSTGPPGDTQYF	TGCGCCAGCAGTACAGGGCCTCCAGGGGATACGCAGTATTTT
.	.	TRBJ2-3	TRBV2	CASSEQTDTQYF	TGTGCCAGCAGTGAGCAGACAGATACGCAGTATTTT
.	once	TRBJ1-1	TRBV10-3	CAISDTPNTEAFF	TGTGCCATCAGTGACACCCCGAACACTGAAGCTTTCTTT
.	.	TRBJ1-1	TRBV19	CASSQGGYTEAFF	TGTGCCAGTAGTCAAGGGGGATACACTGAAGCTTTCTTT
.	.	TRBJ1-5	TRBV6-6	CASSSVSGQPQHF	TGTGCCAGCAGCTCCGTGTCGGGTCAGCCCCAGCATTTT
TRBD1	.	TRBJ2-5	TRBV5-6	CASSLAGTARETQYF	TGTGCCAGCAGCTTGGCCGGGACAGCCAGAGAGACCCAGTACTTC
.	.	TRBJ2-2	TRBV28	CASSSPPGSTGELFF	TGTGCCAGCAGTTCGCCTCCGGGATCTACCGGGGAGCTGTTTTTT
.	.	TRBJ1-3	TRBV27	CASSWQAGNTIYF	TGTGCCAGCAGTTGGCAGGCTGGAAACACCATATATTTT
TRBD1	.	TRBJ2-7	TRBV2	CASRRQGAGEQYF	TGTGCCAGCAGGAGACAGGGGGCGGGCGAGCAGTACTTC
.	.	TRBJ1-2	TRBV21-1	CASSKEGTGQRYGYTF	TGTGCCAGCAGCAAAGAGGGGACAGGCCAGAGATATGGCTACACCTTC
.	.	TRBJ1-1	TRBV5-6	CASSLDRGTTEAFF	TGTGCCAGCAGCTTGGATAGGGGGACCACTGAAGCTTTCTTT
.	.	TRBJ2-7	TRBV30	CAWSRIGSLLETYEQYF	TGTGCCTGGAGTCGGATCGGCTCCCTTTTGGAAACCTACGAGCAGTACTTC
.	.	TRBJ2-3	TRBV7-3	CASSLGVGYTDTQYF	TGTGCCAGCAGCTTAGGGGTCGGTTACACAGATACGCAGTATTTT
.	.	TRBJ1-3	TRBV4-3	CASSQRGGSGNTIYF	TGCGCCAGCAGCCAAAGGGGAGGCTCTGGAAACACCATATATTTT
.	.	TRBJ2-3	TRBV5-4	CASSLSTDTQYF	TGTGCCAGCAGCCTGAGCACAGATACGCAGTATTTT
.	.	TRBJ2-1	TRBV7-9	CASSLGALAGERYEQFF	TGTGCCAGCAGCTTAGGGGCGCTGGCAGGGGAGAGATATGAGCAGTTCTTC
.	.	TRBJ2-5	TRBV19	CASSWRDQETQYF	TGTGCCAGTAGTTGGCGGGACCAAGAGACCCAGTACTTC
TRBD2	.	TRBJ2-2	TRBV7-8	CASSELADYTGELFF	TGTGCCAGCAGCGAACTAGCGGACTACACCGGGGAGCTGTTTTTT
.	.	TRBJ2-5	TRBV6-6	CASSYSEGTQYF	TGTGCCAGCAGTTACTCGGAAGGGACCCAGTACTTC
TRBD2	.	TRBJ2-5	TRBV5-1	CASSPGGGPSETQYF	TGCGCCAGCTCCCCTGGGGGAGGGCCGTCGGAGACCCAGTACTTC
TRBD1	.	TRBJ2-4	TRBV30	CAWKQGAQGKNIQYF	TGTGCCTGGAAGCAGGGGGCCCAGGGCAAAAACATTCAGTACTTC
TRBD1	.	TRBJ1-1	TRBV9	CASSVQGDTEAFF	TGTGCCAGCAGCGTACAGGGGGACACTGAAGCTTTCTTT
TRBD2	.	TRBJ2-1	TRBV27	CASSIRTSGRAYNEQFF	TGTGCCAGCAGTATCCGGACTAGCGGGAGGGCCTACAATGAGCAGTTCTTC
.	.	TRBJ2-1	TRBV19	CASMAWASSYNEQFF	TGTGCCAGTATGGCATGGGCTAGCTCCTACAATGAGCAGTTCTTC
.	few	TRBJ1-4	TRBV7-9	CASSRGTEGKLFF	TGTGCCAGCAGCCGGGGGACCGAGGGAAAACTGTTTTTT